This TCR beta chain is from a study of blood T cell repertoires in COVID-19. Original data processing: The assay estimated nucleated cells by amplifying reference gene primers. Clones were sequenced by immunoSEQ multiplex PCR, and TCRdb holds only the in-frame ones, with some missing. V, J and clone size reflect that table, while D and trimming were determined from the DNA. Of some 300,000 clones in the sample, approximately 86% were seen once. In Seattle, patients joined the study during active infection and were tracked longitudinally. Sample: peripheral blood. The sequence came from a woman between 70 and 85 years old with COVID-19, enrolled during active disease.

In DNA form, the CDR3 reads TGTGCCAGCAGCCTCAACCCCAGGGTTAATGAAAAACTGTTTTTT. This gives the protein CASSLNPRVNEKLFF. V is TRBV7-8 and J is TRBJ1-4; D is perhaps TRBD1 (5 bases). V was cut by 5 bases and J by 4 bases, with 14 bases left in between. CDR1 and CDR2 from the germline V gene are SGHVS and FQNEAQ. The CDR3 has 15 residues.